A selection of T cell receptor beta chains follows, all from one sample in a study of OX40 agonist ivuxolimab in advanced cancers. Sequencing was performed with immunoSEQ multiplex PCR; in TCRdb, only in-frame clones are kept and a portion is missing. The data show 100,000 or so clones, 86% seen once. Source: CD4+ or CD8+ T cells sorted from blood, taken in a trial of the OX40 agonist ivuxolimab. All receptors come from an adult with an advanced solid tumor such as melanoma, head and neck, liver or kidney cancer. Each CDR3 is given with its conserved first and last residue. A D gene is named only where the DNA matches it firmly. Clone size appears in some rows only: once, few, many, or a class for an expanded clone.

TRBV6-6	NA	NA	11	TRBJ2-5	CASSYEETQYF	TGTGCCAGCAGTTACGAAGAGACCCAGTACTTC
TRBV5-5	NA	NA	16	TRBJ2-2	CASSYLPGHNTGELFF	TGTGCCAGCAGCTACTTACCGGGACACAACACCGGGGAGCTGTTTTTT
TRBV5-7	NA	NA	17	TRBJ2-6	CASGLDLVQSRANVLTF	TGTGCCAGCGGGTTGGATCTCGTACAAAGTCGGGCCAACGTCCTGACTTTC
TRBV6-6	NA	NA	15	TRBJ2-6	CASSYRGGGANVLTF	TGTGCCAGCAGCTACAGAGGAGGAGGGGCCAACGTCCTGACTTTC
TRBV7-9	TRBD2	NA	13	TRBJ2-2	CASSLGAGRELFF	TGTGCCAGCAGCTTAGGAGCGGGACGGGAGCTGTTTTTT
TRBV19	NA	once	12	TRBJ1-1	CASSIGSTEAFF	TGTGCCAGTAGTATCGGGTCGACTGAAGCTTTCTTT
TRBV30	TRBD1	NA	14	TRBJ2-1	CASRGETGRNEQFF	TGTGCCTCCCGCGGAGAGACAGGGCGCAATGAGCAGTTCTTC
TRBV4-2	NA	NA	15	TRBJ2-3	CASSPPERSTDTQYF	TGTGCCAGCAGCCCCCCTGAGAGGAGCACAGATACGCAGTATTTT
TRBV19	NA	NA	15	TRBJ2-2	CASSIISGGAGELFF	TGTGCCAGTAGTATTATATCTGGGGGAGCCGGGGAGCTGTTTTTT
TRBV18	TRBD1	NA	16	TRBJ1-4	CASSPGKRQGGEKLFF	TGTGCCAGCTCACCAGGGAAGCGACAGGGAGGTGAAAAACTGTTTTTT
TRBV7-9	NA	NA	17	TRBJ2-7	CASSFYTGTQGADEQYF	TGTGCCAGCAGCTTCTATACCGGGACCCAGGGAGCCGACGAGCAGTACTTC
TRBV18	NA	NA	14	TRBJ2-1	CASSPGGGINEQFF	TGTGCCAGCTCACCTGGTGGCGGGATCAATGAGCAGTTCTTC
TRBV7-2	NA	NA	15	TRBJ2-5	CASSPEGVPWETQYF	TGTGCCAGCAGCCCAGAAGGGGTACCTTGGGAGACCCAGTACTTC
TRBV27	TRBD1	NA	16	TRBJ2-7	CASSPGPGTGGYEQYF	TGTGCCAGCAGTCCGGGTCCCGGGACAGGTGGTTACGAGCAGTACTTC
TRBV6-5	TRBD1	NA	14	TRBJ2-7	CASSSRDRGLKKYF	TGTGCCAGCAGTAGCCGGGACAGGGGGCTAAAGAAGTACTTC
TRBV7-8	NA	NA	13	TRBJ1-1	CASSGQLNTEAFF	TGTGCCAGCAGCGGACAGCTCAACACTGAAGCTTTCTTT
TRBV19	NA	NA	16	TRBJ2-6	CASSIGHRSGANVLTF	TGTGCCAGTAGTATCGGCCACCGCTCTGGGGCCAACGTCCTGACTTTC
TRBV12-5	NA	once	13	TRBJ2-5	CASASPAQETQYF	TGTGCTAGTGCTTCCCCCGCACAAGAGACCCAGTACTTC
TRBV4-1	NA	NA	15	TRBJ1-2	CASSQDQGIAYGYTF	TGCGCCAGCAGCCAAGATCAGGGAATCGCCTATGGCTACACCTTC
TRBV6-5	NA	NA	14	TRBJ1-2	CASSYMPGDFGYTF	TGTGCCAGCAGTTACATGCCAGGGGACTTTGGCTACACCTTC
TRBV27	TRBD1	NA	15	TRBJ2-1	CASSSTGVGYNEQFF	TGTGCCAGCAGTTCGACAGGGGTCGGATACAATGAGCAGTTCTTC
TRBV5-1	TRBD1	NA	15	TRBJ2-1	CASSPQDRGYNEQFF	TGCGCCAGCAGCCCCCAGGACAGGGGGTACAATGAGCAGTTCTTC
TRBV7-2	TRBD2	NA	18	TRBJ2-1	CASSLRLAGGSSYNEQFF	TGTGCCAGCAGCTTACGGCTAGCGGGAGGCAGCTCCTACAATGAGCAGTTCTTC
TRBV6-5	NA	NA	14	TRBJ1-5	CASRRDRSNQPQHF	TGTGCCAGCAGGAGAGACAGAAGCAATCAGCCCCAGCATTTT
TRBV18	TRBD2	NA	16	TRBJ2-3	CASSPVAGGSRDTQYF	TGTGCCAGCTCACCAGTTGCGGGAGGTTCTAGAGATACGCAGTATTTT
TRBV7-8	NA	NA	16	TRBJ1-5	CASSLEGWRSNQPQHF	TGTGCCAGCAGCTTAGAGGGGTGGCGTAGCAATCAGCCCCAGCATTTT
TRBV18	NA	NA	15	TRBJ2-3	CASSPPGSSTNTQYF	TGTGCCAGCTCACCCCCAGGCTCCAGCACAAATACGCAGTATTTT
TRBV7-9	NA	NA	16	TRBJ2-2	CASSSIGPLGTGELFF	TGTGCCAGCAGCTCGATAGGCCCCTTGGGCACCGGGGAGCTGTTTTTT
TRBV7-2	TRBD1	NA	15	TRBJ2-2	CASSYRQGATGELFF	TGTGCCAGCAGCTACAGACAGGGGGCCACCGGGGAGCTGTTTTTT
TRBV23-1	NA	NA	14	TRBJ1-5	CASPWLRPNQPQHF	TGCGCCAGCCCCTGGTTGAGACCTAATCAGCCCCAGCATTTT
TRBV6-5	TRBD1	NA	14	TRBJ2-2	CASRITGDTGELFF	TGTGCCAGCAGGATCACAGGGGACACCGGGGAGCTGTTTTTT
TRBV6-5	NA	NA	13	TRBJ2-1	CASSPQLPGQQFF	TGTGCCAGCAGCCCACAACTCCCGGGACAGCAGTTCTTC
TRBV29-1	NA	once	12	TRBJ2-1	CSVDTDYNEQFF	TGCAGCGTTGATACAGACTACAATGAGCAGTTCTTC
TRBV19	TRBD1	NA	15	TRBJ1-2	CASSITRGQGYGYTF	TGTGCCAGTAGTATTACCAGGGGGCAAGGCTATGGCTACACCTTC
TRBV27	NA	few	13	TRBJ1-6	CASRSWNNSPLHF	TGTGCCAGCAGGTCATGGAATAATTCACCCCTCCACTTT
TRBV7-9	NA	few	12	TRBJ1-2	CASSPQGYGYTF	TGTGCCAGCAGCCCACAGGGTTATGGCTACACCTTC
TRBV19	TRBD1	NA	14	TRBJ1-1	CASLGTEMNTEAFF	TGTGCCAGCCTAGGGACAGAGATGAACACTGAAGCTTTCTTT
TRBV2	NA	NA	19	TRBJ2-1	CARGSRAGAVSRSYNEQFF	TGTGCCAGAGGGAGTCGGGCGGGGGCTGTATCTCGCTCCTACAATGAGCAGTTCTTC
TRBV7-9	TRBD2	once	15	TRBJ2-3	CASSLVAGGTDTQYF	TGTGCCAGCAGCTTAGTAGCGGGGGGGACAGATACGCAGTATTTT
TRBV30	NA	NA	13	TRBJ1-4	CALSGLAGEKLFF	TGTGCCTTATCCGGCCTCGCGGGTGAAAAACTGTTTTTT
TRBV11-3	NA	NA	17	TRBJ1-2	CASSLKGAGGTNYGYTF	TGTGCCAGCAGCTTAAAAGGGGCAGGAGGAACAAACTATGGCTACACCTTC
TRBV11-3	NA	NA	12	TRBJ1-1	CASSGVWSEAFF	TGTGCCAGCAGCGGGGTATGGTCTGAAGCTTTCTTT